This TCR beta chain came from a study of T cell repertoires in cytomegalovirus infection. Study as a whole: Public TCR beta signature analysis indicated the presence of both CMV infection and matching HLA type. Regarding the study as a whole: CMV carriers with the relevant HLA were identified by cumulative public TCR beta family frequency.

Germline V gene lookup returns CDR1 KGHSH and CDR2 LQKENI. Trimming removed 0 bases at V and 4 bases at J, with 15 bases between. The CDR3 is made up of 16 amino acids. A few counts support this clonotype. Antigen specificity is unknown. TCRdb called the reads again in MiXCR, with one record for every CDR3 protein. The sample shows some 500,000 distinct CDR3 sequences, roughly a third of them seen only once. This specimen consisted of cultured PBMCs, obtained from culture after CMV antigen stimulation. The chain carries TRBV18 and TRBJ1-2; D is possibly TRBD1 (6 bases). The receptor was isolated from a human donor in good health (CMV status not recorded). Some clones in this sample may be carry-over from other donors' samples. DNA of the CDR3: TGTGCCAGCTCACCACCGGACAGAACAAAGCCCTATGGCTACACCTTC. This codes for CASSPPDRTKPYGYTF.